This record concerns one T cell receptor (beta chain) sequence. Its antigen is still unknown. No clone much larger than this one lies a single base away; base qualities are absent. This specimen comes from a study of T cell clonotyping in hematopoietic cell transplantation (dated by TCRdb to about 2021). Regarding the study in general: In the study, 150 or so blood samples were gathered from approximately 33 consecutive transplant recipients and their related donors. Patients were recruited between 2015 and 2017 and followed until September 2020 or death.

General findings and caveats noted by the study authors: After transplant, TCR diversity in recipients dropped, and pathologically expanded clonotypes increased progressively from day 30 to day 180. Inverse Simpson Index values from donors and from recipients before transplant predicted broader TCR repertoire diversity after transplant. The sample size was limited, and CD4 and CD8 repertoire contributions could not be separated because cells were not sorted. Recipient repertoires showed only a small fraction of overlap with donor repertoires, and over 97% appeared de novo at the given depth.

The sample's time point label, decoded: 100 days after allo-HCT. Blood samples were obtained from recipients approximately 28 days before transplant and at days 30, 100 and 180 after transplant. Nuclei Lysis Solution was used to extract genomic DNA from fresh or cryopreserved unfractionated peripheral blood mononuclear cells. The immunoSEQ assay, a bias-controlled multiplex PCR with V- and J-specific primers, was used to amplify TCR beta CDR3 regions from genomic DNA. In a second PCR step, a proprietary barcode and Illumina adapter sequences were attached to the CDR3 amplicons. CDR3 libraries were sequenced on an Illumina MiSeq instrument. The authors' analysis ran thus. Export and quality control were performed with immunoSEQ Analyzer 3.0, and downstream analyses were performed with R Bioconductor and Immunarch. Only productive rearrangements within the normalized downsampled data set were used in the calculation of repertoire metrics. In the normalized cohort, a clonotype counted as pathologically expanded if the clonotype was larger than 5 templates. Repertoire diversity was measured with the Inverse Simpson Index. To capture all clonotypes, CMV-specificity analyses were performed on the non-normalized data set. The table comes from immuneACCESS by way of TCRdb, which keeps in-frame sequences with V and J called. Part of the clones is missing from these tables; in studies checked, under half for an unresolved V gene and the rest for unknown reasons. V and J calls and clone size are those listed in that table; D and trimming were worked out from the DNA. The sample profile shows some 6,000 clones; around nine tenths of them were found once. Of the sample, 45% to 60% falls within the top ten clones.

The CDR3 measures 12 amino acids from cysteine to phenylalanine. Only CDR3 DNA is held: 36 bases, read in frame from base 1. The trim is 5 bases for V and 0 bases for J, with a gap of 3 bases between the germline ends. From a lookup of the germline V gene, CDR1 and CDR2 are SGHAT and FQNNGV. This TCR came from a female patient aged 45-60 years who had an allogeneic stem cell transplant from an unrelated donor, so T cells may come from the graft donor. Some clones in this sample may be carry-over from other donors' samples. This receptor chain uses TRBV11-2 and TRBJ2-3, with no D gene named confidently. The sequencing used peripheral blood mononuclear cells, collected 100 days after allogeneic stem cell transplant. CDR3 loop: CASSPSTDTQYF. The DNA sequence is TGTGCCAGCAGCCCGAGCACAGATACGCAGTATTTT.